The rows below give T cell receptor beta chains drawn from one sample of a study of post-analysis software for immune sequencing data. TCRdb re-called the PCR reads with MiXCR, one entry per CDR3 protein. The sample contains about 210,000 distinct CDR3 sequences, approximately 28% of which appear only once. The sequencing sample was made of blood. The receptors here all came from a girl aged 2 to 17 with multiple sclerosis. CDR3s include the opening cysteine and the closing phenylalanine or tryptophan. The D gene is left open where the match is weak. Only some rows state a clone size, as once, few, many or a class for expanded clones.

j_gene	v_gene	abundance	d_gene	CDR3nt	CDR3aa
TRBJ2-1	TRBV9	-	-	TGTGCCAGTAGCGTCCTCCCAATAGTCGGCCAATCCTACAATGAGCAGATCTTC	CASSVLPIVGQSYNEQIF
TRBJ2-2	TRBV12-3/TRBV12-4	-	TRBD2	TGTGCCAGCAGTAAGACTAGCCAACACACCGGGGAGCTGTTTTTT	CASSKTSQHTGELFF
TRBJ2-5	TRBV20-1	many	-	TGCAGTGCTAGATGGGGGGTTGAAGAGACCCAGTACTTC	CSARWGVEETQYF
TRBJ2-1	TRBV14	-	-	TGTGCCAGCAGCCAAGACCGCTCGGGACACGTCTACAATGAGCAGTTCTTC	CASSQDRSGHVYNEQFF
TRBJ2-3	TRBV5-1	few	TRBD2	TGCGCCACCGGGACTAGCGGGGAGGGAGATACGCAGTATTTT	CATGTSGEGDTQYF
TRBJ1-2	TRBV25-1	many	TRBD1	TGTGCCAGCGAGGACAGGGCCTTGGGCTACACCTTC	CASEDRALGYTF
TRBJ2-3	TRBV5-1	-	-	TGCGCCAGCAGCTTGGAAGGCAGGCGAGGCACAGATACGCAGTATTTT	CASSLEGRRGTDTQYF
TRBJ1-2	TRBV4-1	many	-	TGCGCCAGCAGCCAGGGGGCACAGGGATTCTATGGCTACACCTTC	CASSQGAQGFYGYTF
TRBJ2-1	TRBV5-1	-	-	TGCGCCAGCAGCTTTCCCAGCTACAATGAGCAGTTCTTC	CASSFPSYNEQFF
TRBJ1-4	TRBV5-1	-	-	TGCGCCAGCAGCTTGGGCCGCATTGCAACTAATGAAAAACTGTTTTTT	CASSLGRIATNEKLFF
TRBJ2-5	TRBV20-1	many	-	TGCAGTGCTAGAGCCGACTTTGGGAAAGAGACCCAGTACTTC	CSARADFGKETQYF
TRBJ2-5	TRBV6-2/TRBV6-3	many	-	TGTGCCAGCAGTCCACAGGACCTCGTGGGAGAGACCCAGTACTTC	CASSPQDLVGETQYF
TRBJ1-2	TRBV7-2	many	TRBD1	TGTGCCAGCAGCTCTAGCGGGACAGCCTATGGCTACACCTTC	CASSSSGTAYGYTF
TRBJ1-1	TRBV4-1	-	-	TGCGCCAGCAGCCAAGACGGGACAAGGAGTGAAGCTTTCTTT	CASSQDGTRSEAFF
TRBJ1-5	TRBV13	-	-	TGTGCCAGCAGCTTAGCTGACAGGAATCAGCCCCAGCATTTT	CASSLADRNQPQHF
TRBJ1-1	TRBV12-3/TRBV12-4	few	-	TGTGCCAGCAGTCCCCGGCCGCGAACTGAAGCTTTCTTT	CASSPRPRTEAFF
TRBJ2-1	TRBV5-1	-	TRBD2	TGCGCCAGCAGTCTCACCGGCGGGACTAGCGGGAGCTACAATGAGCAGTTCTTC	CASSLTGGTSGSYNEQFF
TRBJ1-2	TRBV29-1	many	-	TGCAGCGTCCAAAACAGGGAGGACTACTATGGCTACACCTTC	CSVQNREDYYGYTF
TRBJ1-2	TRBV6-1	few	-	TGTGCCAGCAGTGAAGGAAAGATCGGTGGCTACACCTTC	CASSEGKIGGYTF
TRBJ2-3	TRBV4-2	many	-	TGTGCCAGCAGCCAAGCGGGGGGCACAGATACGCAGTATTTT	CASSQAGGTDTQYF
TRBJ2-1	TRBV5-1	many	TRBD2	TGCGCCAGCAACGGACTAGCGGGAGACAATGAGCAGTTCTTC	CASNGLAGDNEQFF
TRBJ2-1	TRBV3-1	few	-	TGTGCCAGCAGCCAAGCCGGGGGAATCTCCTACAATGAGCAGTTCTTC	CASSQAGGISYNEQFF
TRBJ2-1	TRBV5-6	many	-	TGTGCCAGCAGCCCTGGGGCCTACAATGAGCAGTTCTTC	CASSPGAYNEQFF
TRBJ2-7	TRBV12-3/TRBV12-4	few	-	TGTGCCGGCAGTTTTCAAGGGGCAGTGGGAGCCTACGAGCAGTACTTC	CAGSFQGAVGAYEQYF
TRBJ1-2	TRBV20-1	many	-	TGCAGTGCTAGAGATCCAGTATACTTTTATGGCTACACCTTC	CSARDPVYFYGYTF
TRBJ2-1	TRBV27	many	TRBD2	TGCCTGACCACTAGCGGGAGAGGCGGTAAGCAGTTCTTC	CLTTSGRGGKQFF
TRBJ2-3	TRBV15	-	-	TGTGCCACCAGCAGAGATCGGGGGAAAAAGCAGTATTTT	CATSRDRGKKQYF
TRBJ2-4	TRBV5-1	many	TRBD1	TGCGCCAGCAGCTTGGGACAGGGTGCAAACATTCAGTACTTC	CASSLGQGANIQYF
TRBJ2-5	TRBV18	many	-	TGTGCCAGCTCACCACCGAGAGCGATTCCGGAGACCCAGTACTTC	CASSPPRAIPETQYF
TRBJ2-3	TRBV6-6	-	TRBD1	TGTGCCAGCAGTTACTCCGGGACAGGGGTAACAGATACGCAGTATTTT	CASSYSGTGVTDTQYF
TRBJ1-2	TRBV5-1	few	TRBD1	TGCGCCAGCAGCTCGACCGGGACAGAAAATGGCTACACCTTC	CASSSTGTENGYTF
TRBJ2-5	TRBV20-1	once	-	TGCAGTGCCGAGGGGGACAAAACGAACCAAGAGACCCAGTACTTC	CSAEGDKTNQETQYF
TRBJ2-4	TRBV12-5	few	-	TGTGCTAGTGGTTCCCCCCTTGGAGGGCATTCCAAAAACATTCAGTACTTC	CASGSPLGGHSKNIQYF
TRBJ2-1	TRBV20-1	many	-	TGCAGTGCTAGACACGACAGCGTATGGTTCTTC	CSARHDSVWFF
TRBJ2-5	TRBV27	few	-	TGTGCCAGCAGTTTATCCCGCGGGGAGACCCAGTACTTC	CASSLSRGETQYF
TRBJ2-1	TRBV20-1	-	-	TGCAGTGCTAGCTTGCCTCCGGTGGGGGAGCAGTTCTTC	CSASLPPVGEQFF
TRBJ2-3	TRBV4-1	many	TRBD2	TGCGCCAGCAGCGCACTAGCGGGGGTGTCGGATACGCAGTATTTT	CASSALAGVSDTQYF
TRBJ1-4	TRBV6-6	few	TRBD1	TGTGCCAGCAGTTACGACGCAGGGGGCGGGCGTGAAAAACTGTTTTTT	CASSYDAGGGREKLFF
TRBJ2-5	TRBV2	few	TRBD1	TGTGCCAGCAGTGAAGGGGGTACAGGGGGAGAGACCCAGTACTTC	CASSEGGTGGETQYF
TRBJ2-7	TRBV30	few	-	TGTGCCGGAGGGGCAGGGCCCTACGAGCAGTACTTC	CAGGAGPYEQYF
TRBJ2-7	TRBV7-9	many	-	TGTGCCAGCAGCTGGGATGGAGACGAGCAGTACTTC	CASSWDGDEQYF